This passage covers 23 T cell receptor beta chains from one sample sequenced in a study of regulatory T cells in long-lasting Graves disease. Construction of the TCR beta libraries employed iRepertoire HTBI primers in conjunction with Arm-PCR of CDR3 regions. A single record per CDR3 protein comes from TCRdb applying MiXCR to the multiplex PCR reads. The profile shows a few hundred thousand distinct CDR3 sequences, 16% of them singletons. The time point denotes: newly diagnosed GD, antithyroid drugs for less than 3 months. Scientists built the TCR library using RNA that was extracted from PBMCs. These data also formed part of another study, on T cells in Graves' hyperthyroidism and ophthalmopathy.

The source was peripheral blood mononuclear cells (PBMCs), collected at new diagnosis, from a patient treated with antithyroid drugs. These receptors came from a man aged 35 to 55 with Graves disease.

This clonotype was found many times. The gene calls are TRBV28 and TRBJ2-7; 7 positions match TRBD2. The V gene's germline CDR1 is MDHEN and CDR2 SYDVKM. This CDR3 contains 14 residues. With 3 bases clipped from V and 2 bases from J, the junction kept 4 bases outside the gene matches. CDR3 loop: CASSFAGGTYEQYF. DNA of the CDR3: TGTGCCAGCAGTTTTGCCGGGGGGACCTACGAGCAGTACTTC.

This clonotype has at least ten counts. The chain employs TRBV7-2 and TRBJ2-3, with TRBD2 identical over 7 bases. The germline V gene has CDR1 SGHTA and CDR2 FQGNSA. With V trimmed by 3 bases and J by 8 bases, 8 bases remained unmatched. This CDR3 has 14 residues. The CDR3 region has the DNA TGTGCCAGCAGCTTGAGCGGGGACCCCGGTACGCAGTATTTT. Translated, it gives CASSLSGDPGTQYF.

This clonotype was seen many times. The chain combines TRBV11-3 with TRBJ2-7; D is unresolved. V was clipped by 1 base and J by 6 bases, with 7 bases between them. The CDR3 is made up of 12 amino acids. Germline CDR1 reads SGHNT; CDR2 reads YENEEA. This CDR3 reads CASSLGVREQYF. The CDR3 DNA sequence: TGTGCCAGCAGCTTAGGCGTGCGCGAGCAGTACTTC. Full variable domain (remainder filled in from reference TRBV11-3 and TRBJ2-7): EAGVVQSPRYKIIEKKQPVAFWCNPISGHNTLYWYLQNLGQGPELLIRYENEEAVDDSQLPKDRFSAERLKGVDSTLKIQPAELGDSAVYLCASSLGVREQYFGPGTRLTVT.

The chain combines TRBV20-1 with TRBJ1-5, with 7 nucleotides matching TRBD1. The CDR3 runs to 13 residues. The germline gives CDR1 DFQATT, CDR2 SNEGSKA (reference sequence). Trimming at V came to 3 bases and at J to 5 bases, leaving 4 bases not matched to a gene. Here the CDR3 DNA reads TGCAGTGCTAGGAGACAGGGCGATCAGCCCCAGCATTTT. This codes for CSARRQGDQPQHF.

Of note for this clonotype: A much larger clone sits a single nucleotide away, making a read error possible. J is TRBJ2-7 and V is TRBV6-5; possible D gene TRBD1, 6 bases. The V gene lost 0 bases and the J gene lost 2 bases, with 11 bases spanning the gap. This CDR3 spans 15 amino acids. Germline V gene data show CDR1 as MNHEY and CDR2 as SVGAGI. The CDR3 region is CASSYSIRGTYEQYF. The DNA for the CDR3 is TGTGCCAGCAGTTACTCGATAAGGGGGACCTACGAGCAGTACTTC.

V is TRBV15 and J is TRBJ2-1, with 8 bases that match TRBD1. V shed 6 bases and J 0 bases; nucleotides not matched to a gene: 13. Germline-derived CDR1 and CDR2 are LNHNV and YYDKDF (reference sequence). The CDR3 is 18 residues long. DNA of the CDR3: TGTGCCACCAGGCCGGGCAGGGGGCTAGTCGGCTCCTACAATGAGCAGTTCTTC. This codes for CATRPGRGLVGSYNEQFF.

This chain uses TRBV15 with TRBJ2-2; no definite D call. CDR3 size: 14 residues. Germline CDR1 reads LNHNV; CDR2 reads YYDKDF (reference sequence). V lost 7 bases and J 0 bases, leaving 9 bases between the germline ends. Here the CDR3 DNA reads TGTGCCACCAAACAAAATTCGAACACCGGGGAGCTGTTTTTT. This encodes CATKQNSNTGELFF.

This clonotype has a count of ten or more. The rearrangement uses TRBV11-2 and TRBJ2-1; tentatively, D is TRBD1 (6 bases). The CDR3 covers 16 residues. Trimming took off 2 bases at V and 4 bases at J, with 15 bases between the two ends. Germline CDR1 is SGHAT and CDR2 is FQNNGV. CDR3 bases: TGTGCCAGCAGCTTATTTCGGAGGCAGGGGTACAATGAGCAGTTCTTC. Amino acids: CASSLFRRQGYNEQFF.

This rearrangement joins TRBV28 to TRBJ1-5; TRBD1 is a possible D gene (5 bases). V was pared by 5 bases and J by 6 bases, with 11 bases between. Germline CDR1 and CDR2: MDHEN and SYDVKM. The CDR3 totals 13 residues. CDR3 sequence: CASSGGWSQPQHF. For the CDR3, the DNA is TGTGCCAGCAGTGGGGGTTGGAGTCAGCCCCAGCATTTT.

The chain joins TRBV6-1 to TRBJ2-7; unclear D gene. The CDR3 is 13 residues long. Germline loops: CDR1 MNHNS, CDR2 SASEGT. The V gene lost 8 bases and the J gene lost 3 bases, with 14 bases spanning the gap. CDR3 DNA: TGTGCCAGCCAGACAAGCGTCAACTACGAGCAGTACTTC. It specifies CASQTSVNYEQYF.

Ten or more counts support this clonotype. The chain employs TRBV2 and TRBJ2-5; TRBD2 aligns across 7 bases. The CDR3 spans 14 residues. The germline V gene has CDR1 SNHLY and CDR2 FYNNEI. V lost 6 bases, J lost 4 bases, and 8 bases stayed unmatched. The CDR3 is CASSGRTLGETQYF. CDR3 sequence (DNA): TGTGCCAGCAGCGGGAGGACACTAGGAGAGACCCAGTACTTC.

This clonotype was detected ten times or more. V gene TRBV19 combines with J gene TRBJ1-2, with D perhaps matching TRBD1 (5 bases). Germline V CDR1 and CDR2: LNHDA, SQIVND (reference sequence). CDR3 length: 12 amino acids. The germline V and J ends were trimmed by 5 bases and 8 bases, with 12 bases remaining between them. Here the CDR3 DNA reads TGTGCCAGTAGTCGGGACGGACTAGGCTACACCTTC. It translates to CASSRDGLGYTF. The whole variable domain, filled in from reference TRBV19 and TRBJ1-2, reads DGGITQSPKYLFRKEGQNVTLSCEQNLNHDAMYWYRQDPGQGLRLIYYSQIVNDFQKGDIAEGYSVSREKKESFPLTVTSAQKNPTAFYLCASSRDGLGYTFGSGTRLTVV.

Ten or more counts support this clonotype. The chain couples TRBV2 to TRBJ2-5; D remains ambiguous. The CDR3 length is 14 residues. Germline V gene lookup returns CDR1 SNHLY and CDR2 FYNNEI. V shed 7 bases and J shed 7 bases, with 19 bases lying between them. CDR3 DNA: TGTGCCAGCACGCTCGACTCCCACTTGTCGACCCAGTACTTC. Translating it yields CASTLDSHLSTQYF.

Points on this clonotype: This sequence may be a read error, since a much larger clone differs from it by one base. The genes are TRBV20-1 and TRBJ2-3; D gene uncertain. Germline CDR1 DFQATT, CDR2 SNEGSKA (reference sequence). The CDR3 has 13 amino acids. The CDR3 DNA sequence: TGCAGTGCTAGAGTGTTCCGCACAGATGCGCAGTATTTT. Translated, it gives CSARVFRTDAQYF.

There are many counts of this clonotype. The genes are TRBV28 and TRBJ2-7; 9 bases are shared with TRBD2. Germline V lookup: CDR1 MDHEN, CDR2 SYDVKM. V shed 8 bases, J shed 3 bases, and the junction held 8 bases outside the gene matches. The CDR3 is 14 amino acids. The CDR3 nucleotides are TGTGCCAGCCGCAGCGGGGGGACCAACTACGAGCAGTACTTC. Translation gives CASRSGGTNYEQYF.

This clonotype has at least ten counts. The J gene is TRBJ2-5, the V gene TRBV3-1; the match to TRBD2 covers 7 bases. The V segment lost 0 bases and the J segment 4 bases; nucleotides outside the gene matches: 5. This CDR3 has 15 residues. In germline, CDR1 is LGHDT, CDR2 YNNKEL (reference sequence). The CDR3 nucleotides read TGTGCCAGCAGCCAAGATTGGCTAGCGGTAGAGACCCAGTACTTC. It encodes CASSQDWLAVETQYF.

There are many counts of this clonotype. V and J are TRBV7-3 and TRBJ1-2; D gene ambiguous. Trimming pared 4 bases from V and 4 bases from J, leaving 10 bases between. Germline CDR1 is SGHTA and CDR2 is FQGTGA. The CDR3 runs 13 residues. Written as DNA, the CDR3 is TGTGCCAGCAGCTCCAACCAGGTCTATGGCTACACCTTC. Translation: CASSSNQVYGYTF.

Many counts were recorded for this clonotype. CDR3 sequence: CSARDGQGPGRGYTF. CDR3 nucleotides: TGCAGTGCTAGAGACGGACAGGGCCCGGGAAGAGGCTACACCTTC. The chain recombines TRBV20-1 with TRBJ1-2; TRBD1 matches 8 bases. CDR3 length: 15 amino acids. V lost 0 bases to trimming and J lost 8 bases; unmatched junction nucleotides: 11. The germline gives CDR1 DFQATT, CDR2 SNEGSKA (reference sequence).

This rearrangement joins TRBV11-2 to TRBJ1-1; 9 bases fit TRBD1. There are 15 residues in the CDR3. V was clipped by 5 bases and J by 5 bases; unmatched bases: 9. Germline V lookup: CDR1 SGHAT, CDR2 FQNNGV. CDR3 DNA sequence: TGTGCCAGCAGCCCCGACAGGGGGATGCGGACTGAAGCTTTCTTT. Protein: CASSPDRGMRTEAFF. The full variable domain, its missing parts supplied by reference TRBV11-2 and TRBJ1-1, is EAGVAQSPRYKIIEKRQSVAFWCNPISGHATLYWYQQILGQGPKLLIQFQNNGVVDDSQLPKDRFSAERLKGVDSTLKIQPAKLEDSAVYLCASSPDRGMRTEAFFGQGTRLTVV.

J is TRBJ2-2 and V is TRBV5-1; D ambiguous. Germline lookup yields CDR1 SGHRS and CDR2 YFSETQ. The CDR3 runs 14 residues. V was cut by 0 bases and J by 5 bases, with 8 bases left in between. CDR3: CASSLDPTTGELFF. CDR3 nucleotides: TGCGCCAGCAGCTTGGACCCGACTACCGGGGAGCTGTTTTTT.

The sample holds a few counts of this clonotype. The CDR3 is CASSLNRDRNQPQHF. The CDR3 DNA follows: TGTGCCAGCAGTCTCAACCGGGACAGAAATCAGCCCCAGCATTTT. This rearrangement joins TRBV2 to TRBJ1-5, with TRBD1 matching 7 bases. Germline V gene data show CDR1 as SNHLY and CDR2 as FYNNEI. This CDR3 region has 15 residues. Trimming took 5 bases from V and 4 from J; bases not matched to a gene: 8.

This rearrangement joins TRBV5-8 to TRBJ1-4, with a weak D call TRBD1 (5 bases). This CDR3 is built from 13 residues. Germline values: CDR1 SGHTS, CDR2 YDEGEE. V lost 3 bases, J lost 8 bases, and 11 bases lay in between. The CDR3 DNA reads TGTGCCAGCAGCTCTGCTAGGGGAGAAAAACTGTTTTTT. Protein: CASSSARGEKLFF.

This clonotype was recorded at least ten times. This chain uses TRBV28 with TRBJ2-7; D gene unclear. CDR1 and CDR2 (germline): MDHEN, SYDVKM. This CDR3 contains 12 residues. Trimming stripped 3 bases from V and 2 bases from J, with 5 bases between. The DNA for the CDR3 is TGTGCCAGCAGTTTCCTGGCCTACGAGCAGTACTTC. Translation: CASSFLAYEQYF. The variable domain in full, with the rest retrieved from reference TRBV28 and TRBJ2-7, is DVKVTQSSRYLVKRTGEKVFLECVQDMDHENMFWYRQDPGLGLRLIYFSYDVKMKEKGDIPEGYSVSREKKERFSLILESASTNQTSMYLCASSFLAYEQYFGPGTRLTVT.